The present T cell receptor beta chain was sequenced within a study of blood T cells in healthy people across ages. V lost 10 bases, J lost 5 bases, and 15 bases stayed unmatched. The germline gives CDR1 ENHRY, CDR2 SYGVKD. CDR3 length: 15 residues. Using a J-beta primer mix together with a sample-barcoded 5' primer, a second PCR was run for roughly 6 to 12 cycles. TCRdb reprocessed the 5' RACE reads via MiXCR and lists one record per CDR3 protein. The sample consists of some 1.6 million distinct CDR3 sequences, 34% of them appearing once. The sequence derives from a young woman in good health. The sequenced sample was blood. This chain uses TRBV10-3 with TRBJ2-7; the match to TRBD1 covers 9 bases. The CDR3 nucleotides read TGTGCCACCTCAATAACAGGGGGCCCCCCCAACGAGCAGTACTTC. Amino acid sequence: CATSITGGPPNEQYF.